One and the same sample provided the 29 T cell receptor beta chains below, sequenced in a study of cytomegalovirus exposure and HLA in healthy donors. Data came from immunoSEQ multiplex PCR; TCRdb stores just in-frame clones and leaves some out. This repertoire shows over 200,000 clones, roughly 88% found once; its top ten account for 2.9%. The source material was PBMCs. All receptors come from a woman aged 18-30 years in good health and CMV-seronegative.

J is TRBJ1-5 and V is TRBV28, with D unresolved. CDR1 MDHEN and CDR2 SYDVKM come from the germline V gene. The CDR3 sequence is 17 residues long. Between the trimmed V and J ends, which lost 3 bases and 6 bases, there was a span of 21 bases. The CDR3 DNA sequence: TGTGCCAGCAGTTTTATCAGTGCGGGTATTTTCGGTCAGCCCCAGCATTTT. Protein sequence: CASSFISAGIFGQPQHF.

The chain recombines TRBV2 with TRBJ1-1; 8 bases agree with TRBD1. CDR3 length equals 15 residues. V gave up 8 bases and J gave up 3 bases; unmatched junction bases: 11. CDR1 SNHLY and CDR2 FYNNEI come from the germline V gene. CDR3 sequence reads: CASQGRGPVDTEAFF. The DNA of the CDR3 is TGTGCCAGCCAAGGCAGGGGGCCGGTCGACACTGAAGCTTTCTTT.

The rearrangement uses TRBV11-3 and TRBJ2-2; D remains unclear. This CDR3 is built from 13 residues. CDR1 and CDR2 from the germline V gene are SGHNT and YENEEA. Trimming stripped 4 bases from V and 1 base from J, with 4 bases between. The CDR3 sequence is CASSSKNTGELFF. CDR3 nucleotides: TGTGCCAGCAGCTCTAAGAACACCGGGGAGCTGTTTTTT.

V gene TRBV2 combines with J gene TRBJ2-4, with TRBD2 identical over 10 bases. Trimming cost V 6 bases and J 0 bases; bases outside gene matches: 8. There are 17 residues in the CDR3. Germline V gene lookup returns CDR1 SNHLY and CDR2 FYNNEI. This CDR3 reads CASRGLASKTAKNIQYF. In DNA, the CDR3 is TGTGCCAGCAGGGGACTAGCGAGTAAGACAGCCAAAAACATTCAGTACTTC. Based on the CDR3 plus reference TRBV2 and TRBJ2-4, the full variable domain is EPEVTQTPSHQVTQMGQEVILRCVPISNHLYFYWYRQILGQKVEFLVSFYNNEISEKSEIFDDQFSVERPDGSNFTLKIRSTKLEDSAMYFCASRGLASKTAKNIQYFGAGTRLSVL.

The chain links TRBV6-1 to TRBJ1-2; D is unclear. The V end lost 2 bases, the J end lost 1 base, and 14 bases lay between the germline ends. The CDR3 has 16 amino acids. Germline-derived CDR1 and CDR2 are MNHNS and SASEGT. CDR3 sequence (DNA): TGTGCCAGCAGTGAAAGGGTATTGCGGGTTAACTATGGCTACACCTTC. It codes for CASSERVLRVNYGYTF.

CDR3 nucleotide sequence: TGTGCCATCAGTGCGGAGCTCCAAGAGACCCAGTACTTC. Translated, it gives CAISAELQETQYF. The V gene is TRBV10-3, the J gene TRBJ2-5; no clear D gene. This CDR3 is built from 13 residues. V was cut by 4 bases and J by 1 base, with 7 bases left in between. CDR1 ENHRY and CDR2 SYGVKD come from the germline V gene.

The rearrangement links TRBV7-9 to TRBJ1-5; 7 bases fit TRBD1. Trimming at V came to 5 bases and at J to 5 bases, leaving 6 bases not matched to a gene. Per the germline V gene, CDR1 is SEHNR and CDR2 is FQNEAQ (reference sequence). CDR3 size: 14 residues. CDR3 sequence reads: CASSQTGAHQPQHF. CDR3 coding DNA: TGTGCCAGCAGCCAAACAGGGGCCCATCAGCCCCAGCATTTT. Using reference TRBV7-9 and TRBJ1-5 for the parts outside the CDR3, the full variable domain is DTGVSQNPRHKITKRGQNVTFRCDPISEHNRLYWYRQTLGQGPEFLTYFQNEAQLEKSRLLSDRFSAERPKGSFSTLEIQRTEQGDSAMYLCASSQTGAHQPQHFGDGTRLSIL.

The chain joins TRBV28 to TRBJ2-1, with 15 bases identical to TRBD2. Germline V gene lookup returns CDR1 MDHEN and CDR2 SYDVKM. This CDR3 comprises 21 residues. Trimming took 4 bases from V and 3 from J; bases not matched to a gene: 16. The CDR3 coding sequence is TGTGCCAGCAGTTCAATCCCGGGACTAGCGGGAGGTCGCGGGTTCTACAATGAGCAGTTCTTC. Residues: CASSSIPGLAGGRGFYNEQFF.

This chain joins TRBV11-2 and TRBJ2-1; D is undetermined. Between the trimmed V and J ends, which lost 0 bases and 6 bases, there was a span of 6 bases. The CDR3 has 13 residues. The germline V gene encodes CDR1 SGHAT and CDR2 FQNNGV. The CDR3 here is CASSLDLSNEQFF. The CDR3 DNA sequence: TGTGCCAGCAGCTTAGATCTTAGCAATGAGCAGTTCTTC.

The chain is built from TRBV28 and TRBJ1-2; D gene unclear. Germline CDR1 MDHEN, CDR2 SYDVKM. The CDR3 consists of 14 residues. Trimming removed 5 bases at V and 4 bases at J, with 14 bases between. CDR3 loop: CASSREWGLYGYTF. CDR3 sequence (DNA): TGTGCCAGCAGTCGGGAGTGGGGTCTCTATGGCTACACCTTC.

The V gene is TRBV25-1, the J gene TRBJ2-4, with 12 bases aligning to TRBD2. Germline lookup yields CDR1 MGHDK and CDR2 SYGVNS. Germline trimming cut 4 bases from V and 7 bases from J; bases unmatched to any gene: 8. The CDR3 loop spans 16 amino acids. The CDR3 loop is CASSGGTSGLRNIQYF. The CDR3 DNA sequence: TGTGCCAGCAGTGGAGGGACTAGCGGGCTGAGGAACATTCAGTACTTC. The full variable domain, its missing parts supplied by reference TRBV25-1 and TRBJ2-4, is EADIYQTPRYLVIGTGKKITLECSQTMGHDKMYWYQQDPGMELHLIHYSYGVNSTEKGDLSSESTVSRIRTEHFPLTLESARPSHTSQYLCASSGGTSGLRNIQYFGAGTRLSVL.

The chain combines TRBV2 with TRBJ2-1, with TRBD2 matching 12 bases. The germline gives CDR1 SNHLY, CDR2 FYNNEI. CDR3 length: 14 residues. V shed 5 bases and J 5 bases; nucleotides not matched to a gene: 1. The CDR3 reads CASSRTSGNNEQFF. The CDR3, as DNA: TGTGCCAGCAGTAGGACTAGCGGGAACAATGAGCAGTTCTTC.

This chain uses TRBV28 with TRBJ2-1; 7 nucleotides match TRBD2. The germline V gene has CDR1 MDHEN and CDR2 SYDVKM. V was pared by 3 bases and J by 4 bases, with 3 bases of the junction left unmatched. The CDR3 spans 14 residues. This CDR3 reads CASSLGTNYNEQFF. CDR3 sequence (DNA): TGTGCCAGCAGTTTGGGGACTAATTACAATGAGCAGTTCTTC. The full variable domain, rest sourced from reference TRBV28 and TRBJ2-1, is DVKVTQSSRYLVKRTGEKVFLECVQDMDHENMFWYRQDPGLGLRLIYFSYDVKMKEKGDIPEGYSVSREKKERFSLILESASTNQTSMYLCASSLGTNYNEQFFGPGTRLTVL.

This chain links TRBV27 with TRBJ2-5, with TRBD2 matching over 12 bases. V shed 6 bases, J shed 5 bases, and the junction held 4 bases outside the gene matches. CDR1 is MNHEY, CDR2 SMNVEV, per germline (reference sequence). The CDR3 is 14 amino acids. CDR3 nucleotides: TGTGCCAGCAGCCGACTAGCGGGAGTGGAGACCCAGTACTTC. Protein product: CASSRLAGVETQYF.

The rearrangement links TRBV11-1 to TRBJ2-1, with 13 bases that match TRBD2. Losses at the gene ends were 3 bases for V and 7 bases for J; bases not matched to a gene: 3. The CDR3 has 15 amino acids. Germline loops: CDR1 SGHAT, CDR2 FQDESV (reference sequence). The CDR3 protein is CASSFTSGGGNEQFF. The CDR3, as DNA: TGTGCCAGCAGCTTCACTAGCGGGGGGGGGAATGAGCAGTTCTTC.

This clone appeared a single time. The chain uses TRBV29-1 and TRBJ2-2, with D possibly being TRBD1 (6 bases). The CDR3 is 13 residues long. V was trimmed by 5 bases and J by 5 bases, leaving 12 bases between them. The germline V gene has CDR1 SQVTM and CDR2 ANQGSEA. CDR3 amino acids: CSVRQGRTGELFF. The CDR3 DNA sequence: TGCAGCGTTCGGCAGGGGCGGACCGGGGAGCTGTTTTTT.

This clone has just one count. This chain uses TRBV2 with TRBJ2-3, with 10 nucleotides matching TRBD2. The germline CDR1 and CDR2 sequences are SNHLY and FYNNEI. With 6 bases clipped from V and 3 bases from J, the junction kept 12 bases outside the gene matches. The CDR3 has 17 amino acids. DNA for the CDR3: TGTGCCAGCAGGAGACGGGCTAGCGGGAGCGGGACAGATACGCAGTATTTT. This sequence encodes CASRRRASGSGTDTQYF.

The rearrangement links TRBV10-3 to TRBJ2-1; D is perhaps TRBD2 (7 bases). CDR1 ENHRY and CDR2 SYGVKD come from the germline V gene. Trimming took off 10 bases at V and 1 base at J, with 14 bases between the two ends. The CDR3 has 14 residues. DNA for the CDR3: TGTGCCAGGAGGGGGGGAATATCCTACAATGAGCAGTTCTTC. As protein: CARRGGISYNEQFF.

The V gene is TRBV4-3, the J gene TRBJ2-7, with D tentatively TRBD2 (5 bases). The CDR3 runs 14 residues. With 2 bases removed from V and 6 bases from J, the gap between germline ends came to 14 bases. In germline, CDR1 is LGHNA, CDR2 YSLEER. CDR3 region: CASSQFPGNGEQYF. In DNA, the CDR3 is TGCGCCAGCAGCCAATTCCCGGGAAACGGCGAGCAGTACTTC.

The chain employs TRBV27 and TRBJ1-1, with 8 bases identical to TRBD1. This CDR3 comprises 16 residues. Germline V gene lookup returns CDR1 MNHEY and CDR2 SMNVEV (reference sequence). V shed 0 bases and J 4 bases; nucleotides not matched to a gene: 7. As DNA, the CDR3 is TGTGCCAGCAGTTTATCGACAGGGGCGACGAGCACTGAAGCTTTCTTT. Residues: CASSLSTGATSTEAFF.

The chain recombines TRBV9 with TRBJ2-3, with 10 bases aligning to TRBD1. V was clipped by 4 bases and J by 2 bases; unmatched bases: 7. CDR1 and CDR2 (germline): SGDLS, YYNGEE. This CDR3 region has 16 residues. Here the CDR3 DNA reads TGTGCCAGCAGCTCCCGGACAGGGGGTTCCACAGATACGCAGTATTTT. Its translation: CASSSRTGGSTDTQYF.

This clone was seen just once. The chain couples TRBV7-9 to TRBJ2-7; TRBD2 is a possible D gene (5 bases). V gave up 3 bases and J gave up 6 bases, with 6 bases separating them. This CDR3 is 11 amino acids long. Germline-derived CDR1 and CDR2 are SEHNR and FQNEAQ (reference sequence). The CDR3: CASSFEGEQYF. The CDR3 nucleotides are TGTGCCAGCAGCTTCGAGGGCGAGCAGTACTTC.

V is TRBV27 and J is TRBJ2-5; TRBD2 aligns across 15 bases. Germline assignment: CDR1 MNHEY and CDR2 SMNVEV (reference sequence). With V trimmed by 5 bases and J by 5 bases, 6 bases remained unmatched. The CDR3 consists of 16 residues. CDR3 coding DNA: TGTGCCAGCAGTACGGGACTAGCGGGAGGCGCGGAGACCCAGTACTTC. Translation gives CASSTGLAGGAETQYF.

The chain is built from TRBV4-3 and TRBJ1-2, with D possibly being TRBD1 (6 bases). The CDR3 consists of 16 residues. CDR1 is LGHNA, CDR2 YSLEER, per germline. Trimming took off 0 bases at V and 7 bases at J, with 18 bases between the two ends. CDR3: CASSQDSGPRGGGYTF. The DNA for the CDR3 is TGCGCCAGCAGCCAAGATTCGGGCCCTAGGGGGGGTGGCTACACCTTC.

The chain combines TRBV27 with TRBJ2-1; the match to TRBD1 covers 7 bases. V gave up 3 bases and J gave up 7 bases; unmatched junction bases: 12. CDR3 size: 16 residues. Germline-derived CDR1 and CDR2 are MNHEY and SMNVEV (reference sequence). Written as DNA, the CDR3 is TGTGCCAGCAGTTTCCAGACAGGGCCAGCGGTAAATGAGCAGTTCTTC. This codes for CASSFQTGPAVNEQFF.

This clone has just a few counts. The chain links TRBV9 to TRBJ2-1, with 8 bases identical to TRBD2. The germline V gene has CDR1 SGDLS and CDR2 YYNGEE. This CDR3 is built from 17 residues. V trimming: 0 bases; J trimming: 1 base; junction bases outside the gene matches: 6. The DNA of the CDR3 is TGTGCCAGCAGCGTAGTGCCAGCGGGAGTATCCTACAATGAGCAGTTCTTC. As protein: CASSVVPAGVSYNEQFF.

V usage is TRBV7-6 and J usage is TRBJ2-1, with 9 bases lining up with TRBD1. The germline CDR1 and CDR2 sequences are SGHVS and FNYEAQ. CDR3 length: 15 amino acids. The ends lost 2 bases at V and 9 bases at J; junction bases unmatched: 8. CDR3 sequence (DNA): TGTGCCAGCAGCTTAATACAGGGGGCGGGAAGTGAGCAGTTCTTC. Its protein is CASSLIQGAGSEQFF.

CDR3 nucleotide sequence: TGTGCCAGCAGCCGGACTAGCGGGGTAGAGACCCAGTACTTC. Protein product: CASSRTSGVETQYF. The genes are TRBV11-2 and TRBJ2-5, with 12 bases matching TRBD2. V trimming: 5 bases; J trimming: 4 bases; junction bases outside the gene matches: 2. The CDR3 runs 14 residues. Per the germline V gene, CDR1 is SGHAT and CDR2 is FQNNGV. Based on the CDR3 plus reference TRBV11-2 and TRBJ2-5, the full variable domain is EAGVAQSPRYKIIEKRQSVAFWCNPISGHATLYWYQQILGQGPKLLIQFQNNGVVDDSQLPKDRFSAERLKGVDSTLKIQPAKLEDSAVYLCASSRTSGVETQYFGPGTRLLVL.

V gene TRBV7-9 combines with J gene TRBJ2-1; D is undetermined. The CDR3 totals 12 residues. The V gene's germline CDR1 is SEHNR and CDR2 FQNEAQ (reference sequence). V dropped 3 bases and J dropped 5 bases, with 5 bases sitting between them. The DNA of the CDR3 is TGTGCCAGCAGCTTGAGTGACAATGAGCAGTTCTTC. Its translation is CASSLSDNEQFF.